This entry features one T cell receptor (beta chain) sequence. Its antigen is currently unknown. The PCR used 60 Vbeta and 13 Jbeta primers. Repertoires were generated with immunoSEQ multiplex PCR, while TCRdb's copy carries only in-frame clones and drops some. This sample has some 170,000 clones, with over 80% found just once. The data originate from a study of cytomegalovirus exposure and HLA in healthy donors. Study results and caveats: CMV antigen specificity of a few CMV-associated chains was confirmed in vitro. A later analysis showed TCR association rates differing by HLA locus, peaking at DRB1 and lowest at HLA-C. Previous analysis showed most TCR beta V segments were productive about 87% or about 30% of the time.

The germline V gene encodes CDR1 MNHEY and CDR2 SMNVEV (reference sequence). Trimming shortened V by 2 bases and J by 2 bases, and 13 bases separated the two germline ends. The CDR3 has 16 residues. These donors, healthy bone marrow donors, were studied. The sequence was collected from a man aged 50 to 59 in good health and CMV-seropositive. The J gene is TRBJ2-1, the V gene TRBV27, with a weak D call TRBD2 (7 bases). The sample taken for sequencing was PBMCs. The CDR3 sequence: CASSLNGGLPYNEQFF. The CDR3 DNA reads TGTGCCAGCAGTTTAAACGGGGGGCTACCCTACAATGAGCAGTTCTTC.